What follows are 32 T cell receptor beta chains derived from one specimen sequenced in a study of blood T cell repertoires in COVID-19. Some clones are missing from TCRdb's copy, which holds only in-frame ones; the method was immunoSEQ multiplex PCR. The sample lists a few hundred thousand clones, roughly 88% occurring once. Sequencing used peripheral blood. These receptors were obtained from a woman under 40 with acute or convalescent COVID-19.

The CDR3 DNA is TGTGCCAGCAGCCTTGACCGAGGTCCGGTGTTAAATACGCAGTATTTT. This encodes CASSLDRGPVLNTQYF. This rearrangement joins TRBV14 to TRBJ2-3; unclear D gene. CDR1 SGHDN and CDR2 FVKESK come from the germline V gene. V dropped 4 bases and J dropped 7 bases, with 21 bases sitting between them. The CDR3 is 16 amino acids.

This sequence joins TRBV27 and TRBJ2-7; D might be TRBD2 (6 bases). The CDR3 loop spans 14 amino acids. CDR1 is MNHEY, CDR2 SMNVEV, per germline (reference sequence). V was shortened by 7 bases and J by 3 bases, with 16 bases between the two germline ends. This chain's CDR3 is CASNPLGGNYEQYF. The CDR3 DNA sequence: TGTGCCAGCAACCCGTTGGGCGGGAACTACGAGCAGTACTTC.

The V and J genes are TRBV6-2 or TRBV6-3 and TRBJ1-6; TRBD1 agrees at 8 bases. The germline V gene has CDR1 MNHEY and CDR2 SVGEGT. The CDR3 is 15 amino acids. The ends lost 1 base at V and 7 bases at J; junction bases unmatched: 3. This CDR3 is CASSYLQGDNSPLHF. Here the CDR3 DNA reads TGTGCCAGCAGTTACTTACAGGGGGACAATTCACCCCTCCACTTT.

The chain employs TRBV4-3 and TRBJ2-7, with D perhaps matching TRBD2 (5 bases). Trimming removed 4 bases from V and 0 bases from J, with 10 bases in between. CDR1 and CDR2 (germline): LGHNA, YSLEER. This CDR3 has 14 residues. CDR3 loop: CASSLDRDSYEQYF. CDR3 DNA sequence: TGCGCCAGCAGCCTGGACCGGGACTCCTACGAGCAGTACTTC.

The V call is TRBV3-1 (or the pseudogene TRBV3-2), the J call TRBJ2-1; perhaps TRBD2 as D (6 bases). The V end lost 1 base, the J end lost 4 bases, and 8 bases lay between the germline ends. Germline V lookup: CDR1 LGHDT, CDR2 YNNKEL (reference sequence). The CDR3 length is 14 residues. This CDR3 is CASSQGGLYNEQFF. CDR3 nucleotides: TGTGCCAGCAGCCAAGGGGGACTTTACAATGAGCAGTTCTTC.

This chain links TRBV5-6 with TRBJ1-2; TRBD1 is a possible D gene (6 bases). The CDR3 loop spans 14 amino acids. CDR1 SGHDT and CDR2 YYEEEE come from the germline V gene. V was cut by 4 bases and J by 2 bases, with 12 bases left in between. This chain's CDR3 is CASSDKTGNYGYTF. The CDR3 region has the DNA TGTGCCAGCAGCGATAAGACAGGAAACTATGGCTACACCTTC.

This sequence joins TRBV7-9 and TRBJ2-7; TRBD1 might be the D (5 bases). Trimming removed 7 bases at V and 0 bases at J, with 10 bases between. This CDR3 is 13 amino acids long. Germline CDR1 reads SEHNR; CDR2 reads FQNEAQ (reference sequence). The CDR3 sequence: CASTLDSSYEQYF. For the CDR3, the DNA is TGTGCCAGCACCCTCGACAGCTCCTACGAGCAGTACTTC.

This clone was found once. The J gene is TRBJ2-1, the V gene TRBV9; D unresolved. Germline loops: CDR1 SGDLS, CDR2 YYNGEE. V gave up 9 bases and J gave up 2 bases, with 21 bases separating them. The CDR3 extends over 16 amino acids. The CDR3 DNA reads as TGTGCCACTCAGTATGAGGCCTCCCCAACCTACAATGAGCAGTTCTTC. Encoded protein: CATQYEASPTYNEQFF.

The chain links TRBV18 to TRBJ2-7; 7 positions agree with TRBD1. Germline CDR1 reads KGHSH; CDR2 reads LQKENI. J lost 3 bases, V lost 3 bases, and 5 bases had no gene match. The CDR3 extends over 14 amino acids. The CDR3 DNA follows: TGTGCCAGCTCACCGGGACAGCTAAACTACGAGCAGTACTTC. Its protein product is CASSPGQLNYEQYF.

The J gene is TRBJ1-2, the V gene TRBV2; TRBD1 matches at 7 bases. Germline V gene sequence: CDR1 SNHLY, CDR2 FYNNEI. This CDR3 is built from 14 residues. The V segment lost 7 bases and the J segment 4 bases; nucleotides outside the gene matches: 9. In DNA form, the CDR3 reads TGTGCCAGCAAACGGACCGGGACAGTCTATGGCTACACCTTC. It is translated as CASKRTGTVYGYTF.

This chain connects TRBV6-2 or TRBV6-3 to TRBJ2-4, with 7 bases matching TRBD1. The CDR3 runs to 16 residues. Losses at the gene ends were 6 bases for V and 1 base for J; bases not matched to a gene: 9. CDR1 and CDR2 from the germline V gene are MNHEY and SVGEGT. CDR3 in DNA: TGTGCCAGCAGCCGAGTCGACAGGGTTGCCAAAAACATTCAGTACTTC. Translated: CASSRVDRVAKNIQYF.

This chain links TRBV5-1 with TRBJ2-1, with 9 positions matching TRBD2. CDR3 length: 15 amino acids. From germline, CDR1 is SGHRS and CDR2 YFSETQ. Germline trimming cut 7 bases from V and 4 bases from J; bases unmatched to any gene: 9. As DNA, the CDR3 is TGCGCCAGCTGTTTCGCGGGAGGGCTTTACAATGAGCAGTTCTTC. Protein: CASCFAGGLYNEQFF.

This rearrangement joins TRBV6-5 to TRBJ2-1; 8 bases agree with TRBD2. V dropped 5 bases and J dropped 8; count of bases not matched to a gene: 11. CDR1 is MNHEY, CDR2 SVGAGI, per germline. The CDR3 runs 15 residues. CDR3 in amino acids: CASSRPASGSHEQFF. The CDR3 DNA reads TGTGCCAGCAGTCGCCCAGCGAGCGGGAGTCATGAGCAGTTCTTC.

The chain links TRBV19 to TRBJ2-7, with a weak D call TRBD2 (6 bases). The CDR3 has 15 residues. Germline CDR1 reads LNHDA; CDR2 reads SQIVND (reference sequence). Trimming removed 6 bases at V and 0 bases at J, with 15 bases between. The CDR3 protein is CASRQRDGSSYEQYF. CDR3 sequence (DNA): TGTGCCAGTAGACAGAGGGACGGGAGCTCCTACGAGCAGTACTTC.

The chain employs TRBV27 and TRBJ2-7, with 10 positions matching TRBD1. The J segment lost 4 bases and the V segment lost 5 bases, leaving 2 bases of the junction unmatched. The CDR3 loop spans 13 amino acids. The germline gives CDR1 MNHEY, CDR2 SMNVEV (reference sequence). The CDR3 nucleotides are TGTGCCAGCAGTCGGGACAGGGGTTACGAGCAGTACTTC. Amino acid sequence: CASSRDRGYEQYF.

The chain links TRBV11-3 to TRBJ2-3; D unclear. The length of the CDR3 is 13 residues. Per the germline V gene, CDR1 is SGHNT and CDR2 is YENEEA. Trimming cost V 0 bases and J 8 bases, with 9 bases left between them. The chain's CDR3 is CASSLDRYGTQYF. CDR3 DNA sequence: TGTGCCAGCAGCTTAGACCGGTACGGTACGCAGTATTTT.

This chain links TRBV30 with TRBJ2-3, with no clear D. CDR1 is GTSNPN and CDR2 is SVGIG in the germline V gene (reference sequence). V was pared by 1 base and J by 3 bases, with 8 bases between. This CDR3 comprises 13 residues. CDR3 sequence (DNA): TGTGCCTGGAGTGCCCTCAGGACAGATACGCAGTATTTT. This gives the protein CAWSALRTDTQYF.

In this sample, this clone turned up a few times. V is TRBV7-2 and J is TRBJ2-7; TRBD1 aligns across 7 bases. The CDR3 extends over 14 amino acids. The V gene end was trimmed by 5 bases and the J gene end by 2 bases; junction bases not matched to a gene: 6. CDR1 and CDR2 from the germline V gene are SGHTA and FQGNSA. CDR3 in amino acids: CASSLGGQPYEQYF. The CDR3 DNA follows: TGTGCCAGCAGCCTTGGGGGACAGCCCTACGAGCAGTACTTC.

V is TRBV4-1 and J is TRBJ1-4; a possible D gene is TRBD1 (5 bases). V shed 0 bases and J shed 5 bases, with 13 bases lying between them. Looked up from germline, CDR1 is MGHRA and CDR2 is YSYEKL. The CDR3 is 16 residues long. The CDR3: CASSQEGRVGNEKLFF. CDR3 DNA sequence: TGCGCCAGCAGCCAAGAAGGCAGGGTGGGAAATGAAAAACTGTTTTTT.

The V call is TRBV19, the J call TRBJ2-5, with D perhaps TRBD2 (5 bases). There are 14 residues in the CDR3. Trimming left V 9 bases short and J 3 bases short, with 17 bases between. In germline, CDR1 is LNHDA, CDR2 SQIVND (reference sequence). CDR3 sequence: CARMRVVAEETQYF. CDR3 sequence (DNA): TGTGCCAGAATGCGGGTAGTGGCCGAAGAGACCCAGTACTTC.

V and J are TRBV28 and TRBJ2-7; 7 bases are shared with TRBD1. Germline loops: CDR1 MDHEN, CDR2 SYDVKM. The junction had 4 bases not matched to a gene; V was cut back by 2 bases and J by 0 bases. CDR3 size: 15 residues. The CDR3 loop is CASSLLTGSSYEQYF. CDR3 in DNA: TGTGCCAGCAGTTTACTGACAGGGTCCTCCTACGAGCAGTACTTC. Full variable domain (remainder filled in from reference TRBV28 and TRBJ2-7): DVKVTQSSRYLVKRTGEKVFLECVQDMDHENMFWYRQDPGLGLRLIYFSYDVKMKEKGDIPEGYSVSREKKERFSLILESASTNQTSMYLCASSLLTGSSYEQYFGPGTRLTVT.

V and J are TRBV12-3 or TRBV12-4 and TRBJ2-7; D is uncertain. The CDR3 length is 13 residues. V was pared by 2 bases and J by 3 bases, with 8 bases between. DNA of the CDR3: TGTGCCAGCAGTTTAATACAGAACTACGAGCAGTACTTC. Translating it yields CASSLIQNYEQYF.

This rearrangement joins TRBV18 to TRBJ1-2; D is ambiguous. The CDR3 spans 13 residues. The germline CDR1 and CDR2 sequences are KGHSH and LQKENI. Trimming removed 3 bases at V and 8 bases at J, with 13 bases between. CDR3: CASSPRSGLGYTF. CDR3 sequence (DNA): TGTGCCAGCTCACCCAGGTCAGGATTGGGCTACACCTTC.

V is TRBV9 and J is TRBJ2-7; 7 nucleotides align to TRBD1. The germline V gene encodes CDR1 SGDLS and CDR2 YYNGEE. The CDR3 extends over 14 amino acids. V gave up 0 bases and J gave up 3 bases; unmatched junction bases: 3. CDR3 in amino acids: CASSVEGGGYEQYF. Written as DNA, the CDR3 is TGTGCCAGCAGCGTAGAAGGGGGCGGCTACGAGCAGTACTTC.

This clone was recorded once. CDR3 amino acids: CASSKGEWTSGRLNEQFF. The CDR3 coding sequence is TGCGCCAGCAGTAAGGGGGAGTGGACTAGCGGGAGGTTGAATGAGCAGTTCTTC. The rearrangement links TRBV5-1 to TRBJ2-1, with 14 bases identical to TRBD2. V lost 5 bases, J lost 7 bases, and 14 bases stayed unmatched. Per the germline V gene, CDR1 is SGHRS and CDR2 is YFSETQ. The CDR3 totals 18 residues.

The genes are TRBV19 and TRBJ2-1, with TRBD1 identical over 7 bases. This CDR3 contains 15 residues. J was trimmed by 2 bases and V by 5 bases; bases with no gene match: 6. CDR1 is LNHDA, CDR2 SQIVND, per germline (reference sequence). CDR3 loop: CASSDSTGTYNEQFF. Written as DNA, the CDR3 is TGTGCCAGTAGTGACTCGACAGGGACCTACAATGAGCAGTTCTTC.

V usage is TRBV18 and J usage is TRBJ2-7, with TRBD1 matching 9 bases. Trimming took 1 base from V and 1 from J; bases not matched to a gene: 5. CDR3 length: 16 residues. Germline values: CDR1 KGHSH, CDR2 LQKENI. CDR3 sequence (DNA): TGTGCCAGCTCACCACAACCGGGACAGGGATCCTACGAGCAGTACTTC. Its protein product is CASSPQPGQGSYEQYF.

V and J are TRBV4-1 and TRBJ2-1; 11 nucleotides line up with TRBD2. V lost 1 base to trimming and J lost 2 bases; unmatched junction nucleotides: 1. The CDR3 extends over 16 amino acids. Germline V lookup: CDR1 MGHRA, CDR2 YSYEKL. CDR3 nucleotide sequence: TGCGCCAGCAGCCAAGGACTAGCGGGAACCTACAATGAGCAGTTCTTC. Amino acid sequence: CASSQGLAGTYNEQFF.

The chain joins TRBV5-1 to TRBJ2-7; 8 nucleotides align to TRBD1. The germline gives CDR1 SGHRS, CDR2 YFSETQ. Losses at the gene ends were 0 bases for V and 5 bases for J; bases not matched to a gene: 4. The CDR3 covers 14 residues. CDR3 DNA sequence: TGCGCCAGCAGCTTGGCGAAGACAGGGGACGAGCAGTACTTC. This codes for CASSLAKTGDEQYF.

The chain recombines TRBV4-2 with TRBJ2-7, with TRBD2 identical over 9 bases. CDR1 is LGHNA and CDR2 is YNFKEQ in the germline V gene. CDR3 length equals 17 residues. V shed 0 bases and J 2 bases; nucleotides not matched to a gene: 8. CDR3 coding DNA: TGTGCCAGCAGCCAAGATGGGGGCAGCGGGAGGCCCTACGAGCAGTACTTC. Translation gives CASSQDGGSGRPYEQYF.

This chain links TRBV18 with TRBJ1-1; TRBD1 matches 9 bases. Trimming at V came to 3 bases and at J to 1 base, leaving 3 bases not matched to a gene. This CDR3 is built from 15 residues. CDR1 KGHSH and CDR2 LQKENI come from the germline V gene. CDR3 loop: CASSPVQGANTEAFF. In DNA, the CDR3 is TGTGCCAGCTCACCTGTACAGGGGGCGAACACTGAAGCTTTCTTT. Together with reference TRBV18 and TRBJ1-1, the CDR3 gives the full variable domain: NAGVMQNPRHLVRRRGQEARLRCSPMKGHSHVYWYRQLPEEGLKFMVYLQKENIIDESGMPKERFSAEFPKEGPSILRIQQVVRGDSAAYFCASSPVQGANTEAFFGQGTRLTVV.

This chain connects TRBV2 to TRBJ2-1; TRBD2 matches 7 bases. CDR1 is SNHLY, CDR2 FYNNEI, per germline. This CDR3 is built from 15 residues. Trimming took 5 bases from V and 6 from J; bases not matched to a gene: 10. CDR3 coding DNA: TGTGCCAGCAGTCAGCTAGCGGCAATCTCCAATGAGCAGTTCTTC. The encoded protein is CASSQLAAISNEQFF.